One and the same sample provided the 16 T cell receptor beta chains below, sequenced in a study of shared clonotypes between healthy human individuals. Some clones are missing from TCRdb's copy, which holds only in-frame ones; the method was immunoSEQ multiplex PCR. The sample holds 2 million to 2.5 million clones, approximately 93% seen once. Source material: naive CD4+ T cells from PBMCs. Indicated subset: CD45RA+ positively selected. These receptor sequences come from a man between 18 and 35 years old in good health. Some clones in this sample may be carry-over from other donors' samples.

This chain joins TRBV18 and TRBJ2-7; 9 bases are shared with TRBD1. The V segment lost 1 base and the J segment 6 bases; nucleotides outside the gene matches: 7. Germline CDR1 is KGHSH and CDR2 is LQKENI. The CDR3 totals 15 residues. The CDR3 nucleotides are TGTGCCAGCTCACCACGGACAGGGGCAGCGGTCGAGCAGTACTTC. Protein: CASSPRTGAAVEQYF.

The rearrangement joins TRBV28 to TRBJ2-7, with 11 bases aligning to TRBD1. This CDR3 contains 16 residues. V lost 6 bases, J lost 6 bases, and 13 bases stayed unmatched. In germline, CDR1 is MDHEN, CDR2 SYDVKM. Written as DNA, the CDR3 is TGTGCCAGCAGCCCTACCGGGACAGGGGGTAATCGCGAGCAGTACTTC. As protein: CASSPTGTGGNREQYF.

The rearrangement uses TRBV5-4 and TRBJ1-4, with 8 bases identical to TRBD1. The CDR3 loop spans 17 amino acids. The V gene's germline CDR1 is SGHNT and CDR2 YYREEE (reference sequence). The junction had 8 bases not matched to a gene; V was cut back by 0 bases and J by 4 bases. In nucleotides, the CDR3 is TGTGCCAGCAGCTTGGGGGCAGGGGGCAGGAGTAATGAAAAACTGTTTTTT. This codes for CASSLGAGGRSNEKLFF.

This clone showed up just once. The V gene is TRBV28, the J gene TRBJ1-5, with TRBD1 matching over 7 bases. With 6 bases clipped from V and 2 bases from J, the junction kept 4 bases outside the gene matches. The CDR3 extends over 14 amino acids. Germline V CDR1 and CDR2: MDHEN, SYDVKM. In nucleotides, the CDR3 is TGTGCCAGCAGGTCAGGGGGAGGCAATCAGCCCCAGCATTTT. Encoded protein: CASRSGGGNQPQHF.

J is TRBJ1-4 and V is TRBV27; a weak D match, TRBD1 (5 bases). The CDR3 has 17 residues. Germline V gene lookup returns CDR1 MNHEY and CDR2 SMNVEV (reference sequence). V was pared by 0 bases and J by 6 bases, with 17 bases between. Here the CDR3 reads CASSLSVGRLGDEKLFF. Written as DNA, the CDR3 is TGTGCCAGCAGTTTATCCGTCGGGAGGTTGGGGGATGAAAAACTGTTTTTT. The full variable domain, rest sourced from reference TRBV27 and TRBJ1-4, is EAQVTQNPRYLITVTGKKLTVTCSQNMNHEYMSWYRQDPGLGLRQIYYSMNVEVTDKGDVPEGYKVSRKEKRNFPLILESPSPNQTSLYFCASSLSVGRLGDEKLFFGSGTQLSVL.

This clone came up once. CDR3 loop: CASSSPTWGENTQYF. CDR3 coding DNA: TGTGCCAGCAGCTCCCCGACATGGGGGGAGAATACGCAGTATTTT. The V call is TRBV5-6, the J call TRBJ2-3; maybe TRBD2 (6 bases). Germline loops: CDR1 SGHDT, CDR2 YYEEEE. V dropped 3 bases and J dropped 7 bases, with 18 bases sitting between them. The CDR3 sequence is 15 residues long.

The genes are TRBV6-4 and TRBJ2-3; 11 bases are shared with TRBD2. The ends lost 10 bases at V and 2 bases at J; junction bases unmatched: 5. Germline V lookup: CDR1 MRHNA, CDR2 SNTAGT. This CDR3 has 14 residues. In nucleotides, the CDR3 is TGTGCCAAACCGACTAGCGGGAACACAGATACGCAGTATTTT. Protein product: CAKPTSGNTDTQYF.

The gene calls are TRBV9 and TRBJ2-7, with D uncertain. Germline CDR1 and CDR2: SGDLS and YYNGEE. V was pared by 4 bases and J by 6 bases, with 17 bases between. CDR3 length: 14 residues. CDR3 sequence reads: CASSPTHQWSEQYF. Here the CDR3 DNA reads TGTGCCAGCAGCCCAACCCATCAGTGGAGCGAGCAGTACTTC. The full variable domain, rest sourced from reference TRBV9 and TRBJ2-7, is DSGVTQTPKHLITATGQRVTLRCSPRSGDLSVYWYQQSLDQGLQFLIQYYNGEERAKGNILERFSAQQFPDLHSELNLSSLELGDSALYFCASSPTHQWSEQYFGPGTRLTVT.

The genes are TRBV10-3 and TRBJ2-5; 11 bases fit TRBD2. The CDR3 sequence is 16 residues long. Trimming removed 5 bases from V and 5 bases from J; junction bases left unmatched: 10. Germline V gene data show CDR1 as ENHRY and CDR2 as SYGVKD. DNA of the CDR3: TGTGCCATCAGTCCCTTTAGGATAGCGGGAGGGGAGACCCAGTACTTC. Translating gives CAISPFRIAGGETQYF.

The gene calls are TRBV28 and TRBJ1-4; 8 positions match TRBD1. Germline assignment: CDR1 MDHEN and CDR2 SYDVKM. V trimming: 4 bases; J trimming: 4 bases; junction bases outside the gene matches: 5. The CDR3 is made up of 15 amino acids. DNA of the CDR3: TGTGCCAGCAGTTCGACAGGGGACAGTAATGAAAAACTGTTTTTT. As protein: CASSSTGDSNEKLFF.

V is TRBV7-8 and J is TRBJ1-1, with 7 bases aligning to TRBD1. The CDR3 extends over 15 amino acids. The V and J ends lost 10 bases and 3 bases, in that order; junction bases with no gene match: 14. CDR1 is SGHVS, CDR2 FQNEAQ, per germline. The CDR3 sequence is CATIQGNVGYTEAFF. CDR3 DNA: TGTGCCACAATACAGGGGAACGTGGGGTACACTGAAGCTTTCTTT.

The V and J genes are TRBV10-3 and TRBJ2-3, with D maybe TRBD2 (5 bases). Trimming stripped 10 bases from V and 3 bases from J, with 14 bases between. The length of the CDR3 is 13 residues. The germline V gene has CDR1 ENHRY and CDR2 SYGVKD. The CDR3 nucleotides read TGTGCCACCGAGATAGCGAGGACAGATACGCAGTATTTT. It is translated as CATEIARTDTQYF.

V usage is TRBV4-1 and J usage is TRBJ1-3, with a tentative D call TRBD1 (5 bases). The CDR3 loop spans 16 amino acids. The V gene's germline CDR1 is MGHRA and CDR2 YSYEKL. V dropped 1 base and J dropped 2 bases, with 12 bases sitting between them. The DNA of the CDR3 is TGCGCCAGCAGCCAAGGAAGGGGATACACTGGAAACACCATATATTTT. It specifies CASSQGRGYTGNTIYF.

The gene calls are TRBV14 and TRBJ1-1, with 9 bases lining up with TRBD1. Germline CDR1 reads SGHDN; CDR2 reads FVKESK. CDR3 size: 16 residues. Germline trimming cut 4 bases from V and 1 base from J; bases unmatched to any gene: 7. The CDR3 coding sequence is TGTGCCAGCAGCCCTTTGGGACAGGGCGAGAACACTGAAGCTTTCTTT. This translates into CASSPLGQGENTEAFF. Full variable domain (remainder filled in from reference TRBV14 and TRBJ1-1): EAGVTQFPSHSVIEKGQTVTLRCDPISGHDNLYWYRRVMGKEIKFLLHFVKESKQDESGMPNNRFLAERTGGTYSTLKVQPAELEDSGVYFCASSPLGQGENTEAFFGQGTRLTVV.

V is TRBV6-6 and J is TRBJ2-3; possibly TRBD1 for D (5 bases). The CDR3 consists of 13 residues. The germline CDR1 and CDR2 sequences are MNHNY and SVGAGI (reference sequence). V was cut by 2 bases and J by 2 bases, with 5 bases left in between. CDR3 DNA sequence: TGTGCCAGCAGTTACGGGGCCACAGATACGCAGTATTTT. Protein: CASSYGATDTQYF.

V is TRBV5-6 and J is TRBJ1-1, with 7 bases lining up with TRBD1. V was clipped by 3 bases and J by 3 bases; unmatched bases: 2. The CDR3 is 13 residues long. Germline V gives CDR1 SGHDT, CDR2 YYEEEE. The CDR3 sequence: CASSWDRHTEAFF. The CDR3 bases are TGTGCCAGCAGCTGGGACAGACACACTGAAGCTTTCTTT.